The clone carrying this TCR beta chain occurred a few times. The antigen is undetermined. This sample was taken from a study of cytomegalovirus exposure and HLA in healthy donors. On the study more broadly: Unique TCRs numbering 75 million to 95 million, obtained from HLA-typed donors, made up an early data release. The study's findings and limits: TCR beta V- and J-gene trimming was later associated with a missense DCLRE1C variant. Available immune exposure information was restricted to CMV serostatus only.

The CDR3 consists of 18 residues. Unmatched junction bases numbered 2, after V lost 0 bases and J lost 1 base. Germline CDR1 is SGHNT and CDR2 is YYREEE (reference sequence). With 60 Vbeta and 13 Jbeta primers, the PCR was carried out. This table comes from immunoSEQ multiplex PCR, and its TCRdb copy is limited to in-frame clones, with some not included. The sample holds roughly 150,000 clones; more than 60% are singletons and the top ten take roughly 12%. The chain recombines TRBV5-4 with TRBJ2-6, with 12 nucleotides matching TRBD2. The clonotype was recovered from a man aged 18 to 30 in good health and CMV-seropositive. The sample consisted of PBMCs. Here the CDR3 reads CASSLGGLAGSGANVLTF. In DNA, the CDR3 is TGTGCCAGCAGCTTGGGAGGACTAGCGGGATCTGGGGCCAACGTCCTGACTTTC.